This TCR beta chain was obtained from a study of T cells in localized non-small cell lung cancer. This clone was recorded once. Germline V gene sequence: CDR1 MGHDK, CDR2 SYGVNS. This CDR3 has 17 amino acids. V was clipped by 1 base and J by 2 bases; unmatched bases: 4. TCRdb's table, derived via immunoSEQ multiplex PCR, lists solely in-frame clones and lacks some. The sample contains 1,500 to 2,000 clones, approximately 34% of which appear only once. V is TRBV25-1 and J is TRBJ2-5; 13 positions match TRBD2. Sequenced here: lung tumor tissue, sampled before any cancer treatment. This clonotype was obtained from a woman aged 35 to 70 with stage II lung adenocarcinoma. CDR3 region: CASSESRTSGGQETQYF. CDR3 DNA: TGTGCCAGCAGTGAATCCCGGACTAGCGGGGGACAAGAGACCCAGTACTTC. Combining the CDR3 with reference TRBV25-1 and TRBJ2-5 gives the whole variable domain EADIYQTPRYLVIGTGKKITLECSQTMGHDKMYWYQQDPGMELHLIHYSYGVNSTEKGDLSSESTVSRIRTEHFPLTLESARPSHTSQYLCASSESRTSGGQETQYFGPGTRLLVL.